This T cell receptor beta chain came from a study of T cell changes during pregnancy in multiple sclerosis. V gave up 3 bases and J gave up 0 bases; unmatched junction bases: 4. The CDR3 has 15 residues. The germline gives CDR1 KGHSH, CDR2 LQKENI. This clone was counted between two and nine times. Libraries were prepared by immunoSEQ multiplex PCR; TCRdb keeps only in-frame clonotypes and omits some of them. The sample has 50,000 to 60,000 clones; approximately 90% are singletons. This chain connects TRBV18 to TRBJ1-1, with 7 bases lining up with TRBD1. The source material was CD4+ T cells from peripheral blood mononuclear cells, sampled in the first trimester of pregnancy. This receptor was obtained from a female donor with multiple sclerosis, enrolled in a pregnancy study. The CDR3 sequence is CASSPSQGVNTEAFF. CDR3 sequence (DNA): TGTGCCAGCTCACCGTCGCAGGGGGTGAACACTGAAGCTTTCTTT.